This entry describes one TCR beta chain. At the DNA level, this CDR3 is encoded by other sequences in the same sample as well. Method: immunoSEQ multiplex PCR; TCRdb's copy keeps in-frame clones and lacks some. The sample yields hundreds of thousands of clones, over 75% seen once. V was trimmed by 1 base and J by 3 bases, leaving 3 bases between them. CDR1 is SGHAT and CDR2 is FQNNGV in the germline V gene. The CDR3 consists of 12 residues. This sample was taken from a study of blood T cell repertoires in COVID-19. Cohort 3 donors were reported recovered after two negative PCRs, clearance, or symptom resolution.

The clonotype was recovered from a man aged 18 to 29 who had recovered from COVID-19. Source material: PBMCs or T cells enriched from blood (not recorded which). The chain has TRBV11-2 and TRBJ1-1; D uncertain. The CDR3: CASSLAYTEAFF. DNA for the CDR3: TGTGCCAGCAGCTTAGCCTACACTGAAGCTTTCTTT. The variable domain in full, with the rest retrieved from reference TRBV11-2 and TRBJ1-1, is EAGVAQSPRYKIIEKRQSVAFWCNPISGHATLYWYQQILGQGPKLLIQFQNNGVVDDSQLPKDRFSAERLKGVDSTLKIQPAKLEDSAVYLCASSLAYTEAFFGQGTRLTVV.